The rows below give T cell receptor beta chains drawn from one sample of a study of blood T cell repertoires in COVID-19. Generated by immunoSEQ multiplex PCR, the TCRdb table keeps only in-frame clones and is missing some. This sample carries over 100,000 clones, 70% to 90% of them seen once, and the ten largest clones take approximately 1.5%. The source material was peripheral blood. The receptors derive from a middle-aged man with acute or convalescent COVID-19. Both conserved end residues are part of each CDR3. Each record gives: clone size, J gene, CDR3 length, D gene, V gene, CDR3 protein, CDR3 DNA. D genes are given only for firm matches. The listing skips clone size in some rows; elsewhere it reads once, few, many or a size class.

clone_size: .; j_call: TRBJ2-3; cdr3_length: 17; d_call: TRBD2; v_call: TRBV6-2/TRBV6-3; cdr3_aa: CASSWGLAGASTDTQYF; cdr3_nt: TGTGCCAGCAGTTGGGGACTAGCGGGGGCTAGCACAGATACGCAGTATTTT
clone_size: .; j_call: TRBJ2-1; cdr3_length: 16; d_call: TRBD2; v_call: TRBV5-1; cdr3_aa: CASSLIPQRGNNEQFF; cdr3_nt: TGCGCCAGCAGCTTGATCCCCCAGCGGGGTAACAATGAGCAGTTCTTC
clone_size: .; j_call: TRBJ2-6; cdr3_length: 13; d_call: .; v_call: TRBV29-1; cdr3_aa: CSVRKSGANVLTF; cdr3_nt: TGCAGCGTCAGAAAGTCTGGGGCCAACGTCCTGACTTTC
clone_size: .; j_call: TRBJ2-1; cdr3_length: 16; d_call: TRBD2; v_call: TRBV24-1; cdr3_aa: CATSDLPSGPYNEQFF; cdr3_nt: TGTGCCACCAGTGATTTACCTAGCGGGCCCTACAATGAGCAGTTCTTC
clone_size: .; j_call: TRBJ2-1; cdr3_length: 14; d_call: TRBD1; v_call: TRBV27; cdr3_aa: CASTRQGARNEQFF; cdr3_nt: TGTGCCAGCACGCGACAGGGGGCGAGAAATGAGCAGTTCTTC
clone_size: .; j_call: TRBJ1-1; cdr3_length: 13; d_call: .; v_call: TRBV6-5; cdr3_aa: CASRTEMNTEAFF; cdr3_nt: TGTGCCAGCAGGACAGAAATGAACACTGAAGCTTTCTTT
clone_size: once; j_call: TRBJ2-1; cdr3_length: 17; d_call: TRBD2; v_call: TRBV7-2; cdr3_aa: CASSSPGLAGGLHEQFF; cdr3_nt: TGTGCCAGCAGCTCCCCTGGACTAGCGGGGGGGTTGCATGAGCAGTTCTTC
clone_size: .; j_call: TRBJ2-1; cdr3_length: 12; d_call: .; v_call: TRBV6-5; cdr3_aa: CASSNRYGEQFF; cdr3_nt: TGTGCCAGCAGTAACAGGTACGGTGAGCAGTTCTTC
clone_size: .; j_call: TRBJ1-6; cdr3_length: 14; d_call: .; v_call: TRBV7-9; cdr3_aa: CASSAQGKDSPLHF; cdr3_nt: TGTGCCAGCAGCGCACAGGGAAAAGATTCACCCCTCCACTTT
clone_size: .; j_call: TRBJ2-3; cdr3_length: 14; d_call: .; v_call: TRBV5-8; cdr3_aa: CASSLGGGTDTQYF; cdr3_nt: TGTGCCAGCAGCTTGGGAGGAGGCACAGATACGCAGTATTTT
clone_size: .; j_call: TRBJ1-4; cdr3_length: 16; d_call: .; v_call: TRBV11-2; cdr3_aa: CASSLGDSVHNEKLFF; cdr3_nt: TGTGCCAGCAGCTTAGGGGACTCCGTTCATAATGAAAAACTGTTTTTT
clone_size: .; j_call: TRBJ2-1; cdr3_length: 23; d_call: TRBD2; v_call: TRBV11-2; cdr3_aa: CASSPQGLLRGGGGGMGYNEQFF; cdr3_nt: TGTGCCAGCAGTCCACAGGGATTGCTTCGTGGCGGGGGGGGTGGAATGGGCTACAATGAGCAGTTCTTC
clone_size: .; j_call: TRBJ1-6; cdr3_length: 15; d_call: TRBD1; v_call: TRBV7-8; cdr3_aa: CASSLDGQGYSPLHF; cdr3_nt: TGTGCCAGCAGCTTAGACGGACAGGGGTATTCACCCCTCCACTTT
clone_size: .; j_call: TRBJ2-5; cdr3_length: 15; d_call: .; v_call: TRBV15; cdr3_aa: CATSRALEGRETQYF; cdr3_nt: TGTGCCACCAGCAGAGCCCTCGAGGGCCGCGAGACCCAGTACTTC
clone_size: .; j_call: TRBJ2-7; cdr3_length: 13; d_call: TRBD1; v_call: TRBV6-2/TRBV6-3; cdr3_aa: CASSLGQGVEQYF; cdr3_nt: TGTGCCAGCAGTCTGGGACAGGGCGTCGAGCAGTACTTC
clone_size: .; j_call: TRBJ2-2; cdr3_length: 13; d_call: .; v_call: TRBV11-2; cdr3_aa: CASSLGRAGELFF; cdr3_nt: TGTGCCAGCAGCTTGGGGAGAGCCGGGGAGCTGTTTTTT
clone_size: .; j_call: TRBJ1-5; cdr3_length: 15; d_call: .; v_call: TRBV6-6; cdr3_aa: CASRLTGWGNQPQHF; cdr3_nt: TGTGCCAGCAGGTTGACGGGTTGGGGCAATCAGCCCCAGCATTTT
clone_size: .; j_call: TRBJ2-5; cdr3_length: 16; d_call: TRBD2; v_call: TRBV7-2; cdr3_aa: CASSFSGGAAGETQYF; cdr3_nt: TGTGCCAGCAGCTTTAGCGGGGGGGCCGCGGGAGAGACCCAGTACTTC
clone_size: .; j_call: TRBJ2-1; cdr3_length: 15; d_call: .; v_call: TRBV2; cdr3_aa: CASREQGTRLNEQFF; cdr3_nt: TGTGCCAGCAGAGAGCAGGGAACCCGGCTCAATGAGCAGTTCTTC
clone_size: .; j_call: TRBJ1-3; cdr3_length: 13; d_call: .; v_call: TRBV7-9; cdr3_aa: CASSLAVGNTIYF; cdr3_nt: TGTGCCAGCAGCTTAGCCGTGGGAAACACCATATATTTT
clone_size: few; j_call: TRBJ2-1; cdr3_length: 15; d_call: TRBD2; v_call: TRBV5-1; cdr3_aa: CASSRLAGGPGEQFF; cdr3_nt: TGCGCCAGCAGCCGACTAGCGGGAGGGCCGGGTGAGCAGTTCTTC
clone_size: .; j_call: TRBJ2-1; cdr3_length: 14; d_call: TRBD2; v_call: TRBV29-1; cdr3_aa: CSGAPTGLDDEQFF; cdr3_nt: TGCAGCGGTGCCCCAACGGGACTAGATGACGAGCAGTTCTTC
clone_size: .; j_call: TRBJ1-3; cdr3_length: 13; d_call: .; v_call: TRBV19; cdr3_aa: CASSGTPGNTIYF; cdr3_nt: TGTGCCAGCAGCGGGACACCTGGAAACACCATATATTTT
clone_size: .; j_call: TRBJ2-7; cdr3_length: 13; d_call: .; v_call: TRBV5-1; cdr3_aa: CASRQPPGHEQYF; cdr3_nt: TGCGCCAGCAGACAACCCCCAGGGCACGAGCAGTACTTC
clone_size: few; j_call: TRBJ1-3; cdr3_length: 16; d_call: .; v_call: TRBV7-2; cdr3_aa: CASSARQASSGNTIYF; cdr3_nt: TGTGCCAGCAGCGCCCGACAGGCTAGCTCTGGAAACACCATATATTTT
clone_size: .; j_call: TRBJ2-1; cdr3_length: 15; d_call: TRBD2; v_call: TRBV15; cdr3_aa: CATSRTSGRQGEQFF; cdr3_nt: TGTGCCACCAGCCGGACTAGCGGGAGACAGGGTGAGCAGTTCTTC
clone_size: .; j_call: TRBJ1-2; cdr3_length: 14; d_call: .; v_call: TRBV6-5; cdr3_aa: CASLLSGVDYGYTF; cdr3_nt: TGTGCCAGCCTGCTGTCAGGGGTTGACTATGGCTACACCTTC
clone_size: .; j_call: TRBJ2-7; cdr3_length: 12; d_call: TRBD2; v_call: TRBV14; cdr3_aa: CASSHIPGGEYF; cdr3_nt: TGTGCCAGCAGCCATATCCCGGGAGGCGAGTACTTC
clone_size: .; j_call: TRBJ1-1; cdr3_length: 15; d_call: TRBD1; v_call: TRBV6-5; cdr3_aa: CASRLRDRRNTEAFF; cdr3_nt: TGTGCCAGCAGGCTACGGGACAGAAGAAACACTGAAGCTTTCTTT
clone_size: .; j_call: TRBJ2-2; cdr3_length: 16; d_call: .; v_call: TRBV11-2; cdr3_aa: CASSYYHGVNTGELFF; cdr3_nt: TGTGCCAGCAGCTACTACCACGGGGTGAACACCGGGGAGCTGTTTTTT
clone_size: .; j_call: TRBJ2-3; cdr3_length: 14; d_call: .; v_call: TRBV10-3; cdr3_aa: CAISEGLRTDTQYF; cdr3_nt: TGTGCCATCAGTGAGGGACTCCGCACAGATACGCAGTATTTT
clone_size: .; j_call: TRBJ2-7; cdr3_length: 15; d_call: TRBD2; v_call: TRBV5-6; cdr3_aa: CASSRRGGSFYEQYF; cdr3_nt: TGTGCCAGCAGCCGACGGGGGGGTTCGTTTTACGAGCAGTACTTC
clone_size: few; j_call: TRBJ2-3; cdr3_length: 15; d_call: TRBD2; v_call: TRBV6-5; cdr3_aa: CASSVLAGGEDTQYF; cdr3_nt: TGTGCCAGCAGCGTACTAGCGGGAGGGGAAGATACGCAGTATTTT
clone_size: .; j_call: TRBJ1-6; cdr3_length: 15; d_call: TRBD1; v_call: TRBV7-8; cdr3_aa: CASSSTGTGESPLHF; cdr3_nt: TGTGCCAGCAGCTCGACCGGGACAGGGGAATCACCCCTCCACTTT
clone_size: .; j_call: TRBJ2-7; cdr3_length: 12; d_call: TRBD1; v_call: TRBV5-4; cdr3_aa: CASSRDRYEQYF; cdr3_nt: TGTGCCAGCAGCAGGGACAGGTACGAGCAGTACTTC
clone_size: .; j_call: TRBJ2-1; cdr3_length: 17; d_call: .; v_call: TRBV6-2/TRBV6-3; cdr3_aa: CASSYTYRTPFTNEQFF; cdr3_nt: TGTGCCAGCAGTTACACTTATCGGACACCGTTCACTAATGAGCAGTTCTTC
clone_size: .; j_call: TRBJ2-1; cdr3_length: 14; d_call: .; v_call: TRBV27; cdr3_aa: CASSLSELVNEQFF; cdr3_nt: TGTGCCAGCAGTTTGTCTGAGTTAGTGAATGAGCAGTTCTTC
clone_size: .; j_call: TRBJ1-6; cdr3_length: 16; d_call: .; v_call: TRBV4-2; cdr3_aa: CASSQEAGQGGSPLHF; cdr3_nt: TGTGCCAGCAGCCAAGAAGCTGGGCAAGGAGGTTCACCCCTCCACTTT
clone_size: .; j_call: TRBJ2-3; cdr3_length: 13; d_call: .; v_call: TRBV12-3/TRBV12-4; cdr3_aa: CASRLTASDTQYF; cdr3_nt: TGTGCCAGCAGACTCACAGCATCAGATACGCAGTATTTT
clone_size: .; j_call: TRBJ1-2; cdr3_length: 16; d_call: .; v_call: TRBV4-3; cdr3_aa: CASSQDFRDHNYGYTF; cdr3_nt: TGCGCCAGCAGCCAAGATTTCAGGGATCATAACTATGGCTACACCTTC
clone_size: .; j_call: TRBJ2-6; cdr3_length: 15; d_call: .; v_call: TRBV7-9; cdr3_aa: CASSFGKAGANVLTF; cdr3_nt: TGTGCCAGCAGCTTCGGGAAGGCTGGGGCCAACGTCCTGACTTTC
clone_size: .; j_call: TRBJ2-7; cdr3_length: 15; d_call: .; v_call: TRBV18; cdr3_aa: CASSPPLGRYGEQYF; cdr3_nt: TGTGCCAGCTCACCACCGTTAGGGAGGTACGGTGAGCAGTACTTC
clone_size: .; j_call: TRBJ1-1; cdr3_length: 18; d_call: .; v_call: TRBV21-1; cdr3_aa: CASSNRLRDRVPDTEAFF; cdr3_nt: TGTGCCAGCAGCAATCGACTCCGGGACAGGGTCCCCGACACTGAAGCTTTCTTT
clone_size: .; j_call: TRBJ1-1; cdr3_length: 14; d_call: .; v_call: TRBV2; cdr3_aa: CASRRQIMNTEAFF; cdr3_nt: TGTGCCAGCAGAAGACAGATCATGAACACTGAAGCTTTCTTT
clone_size: .; j_call: TRBJ2-1; cdr3_length: 14; d_call: TRBD2; v_call: TRBV7-2; cdr3_aa: CASSLLGGGRSAFF; cdr3_nt: TGTGCCAGCAGCCTTCTGGGGGGCGGGAGGAGCGCGTTCTTC
clone_size: .; j_call: TRBJ1-3; cdr3_length: 14; d_call: TRBD1; v_call: TRBV2; cdr3_aa: CASNPQGSGNTIYF; cdr3_nt: TGTGCCAGCAACCCACAGGGGTCTGGAAACACCATATATTTT
clone_size: .; j_call: TRBJ2-5; cdr3_length: 12; d_call: .; v_call: TRBV6-2/TRBV6-3; cdr3_aa: CASSLGTETQYF; cdr3_nt: TGTGCCAGCAGTTTGGGCACGGAGACCCAGTACTTC
clone_size: .; j_call: TRBJ2-1; cdr3_length: 15; d_call: TRBD2; v_call: TRBV7-7; cdr3_aa: CASSRLAGGYNEQFF; cdr3_nt: TGTGCTAGCAGCCGTTTAGCGGGGGGTTACAATGAGCAGTTCTTC
clone_size: .; j_call: TRBJ2-3; cdr3_length: 10; d_call: .; v_call: TRBV2; cdr3_aa: CASSINTQYF; cdr3_nt: TGTGCCAGCTCTATTAATACGCAGTATTTT
clone_size: .; j_call: TRBJ2-2; cdr3_length: 16; d_call: .; v_call: TRBV4-3; cdr3_aa: CASSQDSTDNTGELFF; cdr3_nt: TGCGCCAGCAGCCAAGATTCGACAGATAACACCGGGGAGCTGTTTTTT
clone_size: .; j_call: TRBJ2-2; cdr3_length: 12; d_call: .; v_call: TRBV12-3/TRBV12-4; cdr3_aa: CASSPSERELFF; cdr3_nt: TGTGCCAGCAGTCCGAGCGAAAGGGAGCTGTTTTTT